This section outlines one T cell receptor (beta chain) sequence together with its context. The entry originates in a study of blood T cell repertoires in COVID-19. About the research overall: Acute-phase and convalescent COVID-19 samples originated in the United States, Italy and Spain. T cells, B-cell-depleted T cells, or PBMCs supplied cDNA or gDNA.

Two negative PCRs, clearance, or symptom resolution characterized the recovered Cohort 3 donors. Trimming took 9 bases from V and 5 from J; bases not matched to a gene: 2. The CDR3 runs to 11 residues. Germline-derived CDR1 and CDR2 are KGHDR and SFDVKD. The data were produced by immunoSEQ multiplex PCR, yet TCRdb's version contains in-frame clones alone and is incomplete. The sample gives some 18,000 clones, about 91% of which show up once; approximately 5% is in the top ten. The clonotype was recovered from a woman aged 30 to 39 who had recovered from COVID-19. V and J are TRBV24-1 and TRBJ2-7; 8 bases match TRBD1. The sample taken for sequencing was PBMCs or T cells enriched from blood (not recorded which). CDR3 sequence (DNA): TGTGCCACCGGGACAGGAGACGAGCAGTACTTC. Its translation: CATGTGDEQYF.